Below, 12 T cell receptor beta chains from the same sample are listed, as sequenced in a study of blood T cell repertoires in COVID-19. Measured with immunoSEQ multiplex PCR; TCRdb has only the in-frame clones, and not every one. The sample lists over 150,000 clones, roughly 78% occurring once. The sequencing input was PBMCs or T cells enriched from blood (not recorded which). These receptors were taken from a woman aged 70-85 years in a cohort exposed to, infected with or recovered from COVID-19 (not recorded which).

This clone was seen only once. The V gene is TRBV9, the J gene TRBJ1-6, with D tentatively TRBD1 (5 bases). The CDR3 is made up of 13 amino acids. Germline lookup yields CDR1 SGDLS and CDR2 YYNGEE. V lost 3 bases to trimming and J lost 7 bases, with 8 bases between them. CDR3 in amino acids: CASSEGMNSPLHF. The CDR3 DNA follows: TGTGCCAGCAGCGAGGGGATGAATTCACCCCTCCACTTT.

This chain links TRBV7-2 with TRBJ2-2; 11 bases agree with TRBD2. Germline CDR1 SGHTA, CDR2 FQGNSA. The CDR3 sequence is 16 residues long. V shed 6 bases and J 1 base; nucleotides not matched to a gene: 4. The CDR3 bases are TGTGCCAGCAGATCGGGGACTAGCGGGAACACCGGGGAGCTGTTTTTT. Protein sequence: CASRSGTSGNTGELFF.

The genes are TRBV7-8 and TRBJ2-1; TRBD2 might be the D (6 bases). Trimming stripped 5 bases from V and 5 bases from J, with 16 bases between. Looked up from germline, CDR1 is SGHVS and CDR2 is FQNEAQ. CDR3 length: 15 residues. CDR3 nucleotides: TGTGCCAGCAGCCTCACTAGCTCGTCTCACAATGAGCAGTTCTTC. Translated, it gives CASSLTSSSHNEQFF.

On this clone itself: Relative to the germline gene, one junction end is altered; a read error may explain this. The CDR3 region is CASSLGGAHNNEQFF. The DNA of the CDR3 is TGTGCTAGCAGCTTAGGGGGCGCCCATAACAATGAGCAGTTCTTC. This chain links TRBV7-7 with TRBJ2-1; TRBD1 agrees at 7 bases. The CDR3 runs 15 residues. Looked up from germline, CDR1 is SSHAT and CDR2 is FNYEAQ (reference sequence).

This chain's CDR3 is CASSWGGLGANVLTF. For the CDR3, the DNA is TGTGCCAGCAGTTGGGGGGGGCTAGGGGCCAACGTCCTGACTTTC. The genes are TRBV28 and TRBJ2-6; maybe TRBD2 (7 bases). Germline-derived CDR1 and CDR2 are MDHEN and SYDVKM. Trimming removed 4 bases at V and 4 bases at J, with 11 bases between. The CDR3 has 15 residues.

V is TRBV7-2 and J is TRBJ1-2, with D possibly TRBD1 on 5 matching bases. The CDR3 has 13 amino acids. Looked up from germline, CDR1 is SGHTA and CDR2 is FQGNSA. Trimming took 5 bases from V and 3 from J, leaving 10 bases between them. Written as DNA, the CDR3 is TGTGCCAGCAGCCTGGACATTTACTATGGCTACACCTTC. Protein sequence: CASSLDIYYGYTF.

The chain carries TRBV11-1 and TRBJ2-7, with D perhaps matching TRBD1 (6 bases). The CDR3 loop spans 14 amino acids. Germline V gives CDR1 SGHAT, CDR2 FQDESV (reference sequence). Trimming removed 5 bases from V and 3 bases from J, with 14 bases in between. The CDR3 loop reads CASSPQGSLYEQYF. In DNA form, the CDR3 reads TGTGCCAGCAGCCCACAGGGTTCCCTCTACGAGCAGTACTTC.

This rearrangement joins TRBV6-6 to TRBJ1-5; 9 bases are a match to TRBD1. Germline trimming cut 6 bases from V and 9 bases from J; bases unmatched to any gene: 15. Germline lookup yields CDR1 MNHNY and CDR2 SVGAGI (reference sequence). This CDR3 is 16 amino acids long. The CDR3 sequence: CASRSGTGSQMRPQHF. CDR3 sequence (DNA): TGTGCCAGCAGGTCCGGGACAGGGAGTCAAATGAGGCCCCAGCATTTT.

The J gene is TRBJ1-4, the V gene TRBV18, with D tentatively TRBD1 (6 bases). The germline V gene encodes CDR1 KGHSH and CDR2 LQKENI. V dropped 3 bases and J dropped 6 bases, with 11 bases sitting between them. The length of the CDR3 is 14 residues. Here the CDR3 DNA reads TGTGCCAGCTCACCGGGACAAAGATATGAAAAACTGTTTTTT. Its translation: CASSPGQRYEKLFF.

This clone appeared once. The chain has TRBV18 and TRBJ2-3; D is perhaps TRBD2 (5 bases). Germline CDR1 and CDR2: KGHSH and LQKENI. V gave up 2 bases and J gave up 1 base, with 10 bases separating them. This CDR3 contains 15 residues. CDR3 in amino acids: CASSPRAAGTDTQYF. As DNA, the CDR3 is TGTGCCAGCTCACCAAGGGCAGCGGGCACAGATACGCAGTATTTT.

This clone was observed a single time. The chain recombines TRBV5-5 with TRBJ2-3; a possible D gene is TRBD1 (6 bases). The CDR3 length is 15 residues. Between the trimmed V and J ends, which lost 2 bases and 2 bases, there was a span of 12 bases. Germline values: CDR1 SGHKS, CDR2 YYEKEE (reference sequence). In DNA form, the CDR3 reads TGTGCCAGCAGCTTAATGCAGGGGACCACAGATACGCAGTATTTT. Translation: CASSLMQGTTDTQYF.

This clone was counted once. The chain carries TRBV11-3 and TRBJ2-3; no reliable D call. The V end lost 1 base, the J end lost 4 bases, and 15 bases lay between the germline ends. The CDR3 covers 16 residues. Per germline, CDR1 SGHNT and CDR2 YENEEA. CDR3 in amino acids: CASSLVAGLGPDTQYF. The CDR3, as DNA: TGTGCCAGCAGCTTAGTAGCCGGCCTTGGCCCAGATACGCAGTATTTT.